This TCR beta chain was sequenced during a study of radiation and T cells in renal cell carcinoma. Points from the study as a whole: In blood, top tumor clones expanded by 2 weeks, shrinking by 4.

On this clone: Its antigen is unidentified.

CDR1 and CDR2 from the germline V gene are SGHRS and YFSETQ. The V gene lost 0 bases and the J gene lost 1 base, with 11 bases spanning the gap. The CDR3 is made up of 15 amino acids. TCRdb's copy holds only in-frame clones and misses some; the assay was immunoSEQ multiplex PCR. The profile shows about 83,000 clones, around 78% of them singletons. Time point: blood 4 weeks post-SBRT, at nephrectomy. Treatment of the sample: 15 Gy SBRT to primary tumor, nephrectomy 4 weeks later. Sequenced material: blood, taken from a patient whose treatment included radiotherapy and nephrectomy. V and J are TRBV5-1 and TRBJ2-7; tentative D call: TRBD2 (6 bases). The TCR sequence derives from a woman aged 60-75 years with renal cell carcinoma. The CDR3 nucleotides are TGCGCCAGCAGCTTGGATACGGGGGAGTCCTACGAGCAGTACTTC. Encoded protein: CASSLDTGESYEQYF.